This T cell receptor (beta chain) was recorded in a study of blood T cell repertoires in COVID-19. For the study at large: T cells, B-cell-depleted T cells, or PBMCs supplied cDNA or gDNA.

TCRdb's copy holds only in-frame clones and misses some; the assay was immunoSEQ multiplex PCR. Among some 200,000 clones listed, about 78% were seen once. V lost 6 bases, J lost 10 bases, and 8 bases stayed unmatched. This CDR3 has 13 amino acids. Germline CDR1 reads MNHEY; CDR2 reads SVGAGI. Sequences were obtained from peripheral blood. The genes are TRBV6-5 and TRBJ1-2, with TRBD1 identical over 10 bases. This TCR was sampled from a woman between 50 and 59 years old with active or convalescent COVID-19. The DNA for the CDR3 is TGTGCCAGCAGCCCGGGACAGGGGAATCTCTACACCTTC. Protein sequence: CASSPGQGNLYTF.